This T cell receptor (beta chain) was sequenced during a study of CD8+CD57+ T cells in acquired aplastic anemia. Study details: Roughly 3 ug was the average amount of DNA from sorted CD4+ and CD8+ cells. Study-wide results and caveats: Any difference that existed in CD8+ Simpson's diversity between patients and controls was not significant.

Sequencing involved patients with CD8+CD57+ cell expansion previously shown by flow cytometry. At the time of blood sampling, patients had not yet received any therapy. CDR3 and TCR beta VDJ profiling relied on genomic DNA as the template. TCRdb reprocessed the reads via MiXCR and lists one record per CDR3 protein. The table shows hundreds of thousands of distinct CDR3 sequences, with 45% to 65% occurring only once. On this clonotype: Its antigen is currently unknown.

The V and J ends lost 11 bases and 4 bases respectively, with 23 bases between them. CDR3 length: 16 residues. Germline-derived CDR1 and CDR2 are MNHEY and SVGAGI. The V gene is TRBV6-5, the J gene TRBJ2-2; D uncertain. The sample taken for sequencing was sorted CD4+, CD8+, or CD8+CD57+ T cells (not recorded which) from PBMCs. The source is a human donor with aplastic anemia. CDR3 in amino acids: CAASPSGTISTGELFF. CDR3 in DNA: TGTGCCGCAAGTCCCAGTGGCACTATTAGCACCGGGGAGCTGTTTTTT.